This TCR beta chain derives from a study of blood T cell repertoires in COVID-19. Germline V CDR1 and CDR2: MNHEY, SMNVEV (reference sequence). The CDR3 is 15 amino acids. V trimming: 4 bases; J trimming: 0 bases; junction bases outside the gene matches: 3. The data were produced by immunoSEQ multiplex PCR, yet TCRdb's version contains in-frame clones alone and is incomplete. The profile shows more than 350,000 clones, about 86% of them singletons. This receptor was taken from a woman in her forties or fifties who had recovered from COVID-19. The material sequenced was PBMCs or T cells enriched from blood (not recorded which). The gene calls are TRBV27 and TRBJ2-1; TRBD1 matches at 7 bases. This CDR3 is CASSWDSNSYNEQFF. In DNA form, the CDR3 reads TGTGCCAGCAGTTGGGACAGCAACTCCTACAATGAGCAGTTCTTC.